This passage covers 12 T cell receptor beta chains from one sample sequenced in a study of cytomegalovirus exposure and HLA in healthy donors. In the PCR, 60 Vbeta and 13 Jbeta primers were used. Some clones are missing from TCRdb's copy, which holds only in-frame ones; the method was immunoSEQ multiplex PCR. The sample has about 120,000 clones; around 74% are singletons. Material for sequencing was PBMCs. The source of these receptors is a man in his sixties in good health and CMV-seropositive.

The chain uses TRBV10-2 and TRBJ1-2; D unresolved. CDR3 length equals 18 residues. V was trimmed by 0 bases and J by 5 bases, leaving 22 bases between them. From germline, CDR1 is WSHSY and CDR2 SAAADI. Here the CDR3 DNA reads TGCGCCAGCAGTGAGTCGCGCGGCCGGTTAGGCCATTGGTATGGCTACACCTTC. Its translation is CASSESRGRLGHWYGYTF.

The chain links TRBV19 to TRBJ2-4; D might be TRBD1 (6 bases). Per germline, CDR1 LNHDA and CDR2 SQIVND (reference sequence). V lost 1 base and J lost 0, with 19 bases in between. The CDR3 is made up of 19 amino acids. For the CDR3, the DNA is TGTGCCAGTAGTATAGCGACAGGCCCTACTGCCCTAGCCAAAAACATTCAGTACTTC. Translated: CASSIATGPTALAKNIQYF.

The chain links TRBV28 to TRBJ2-1, with D possibly matching TRBD1 (8 bases). The CDR3 has 12 residues. Looked up from germline, CDR1 is MDHEN and CDR2 is SYDVKM. V gave up 7 bases and J gave up 6 bases, with 10 bases separating them. CDR3: CASNRGGNEQFF. DNA of the CDR3: TGTGCCAGCAACAGGGGGGGCAATGAGCAGTTCTTC.

V is TRBV29-1 and J is TRBJ1-2, with a weak D call TRBD1 (5 bases). Germline V lookup: CDR1 SQVTM, CDR2 ANQGSEA. V was trimmed by 7 bases and J by 8 bases, leaving 11 bases between them. The CDR3 runs 10 residues. For the CDR3, the DNA is TGCAGCGCCGGACACGGGGGCTACACCTTC. The encoded protein is CSAGHGGYTF.

Only one count was recorded for this clone. This chain joins TRBV6-5 and TRBJ2-1; TRBD2 aligns across 12 bases. After removal of 5 bases from V and 9 bases from J, the junction contained 8 bases not matched to a gene. CDR1 and CDR2 (germline): MNHEY, SVGAGI. The CDR3 contains 15 residues. DNA of the CDR3: TGTGCCAGCAGTGCCCTAGCGGGAGGGCCTGTTGAGCAGTTCTTC. This gives the protein CASSALAGGPVEQFF.

This chain joins TRBV7-6 and TRBJ1-1; D gene ambiguous. Trimming stripped 2 bases from V and 1 base from J, with 5 bases between. The CDR3 loop spans 13 amino acids. Germline V lookup: CDR1 SGHVS, CDR2 FNYEAQ. Written as DNA, the CDR3 is TGTGCCAGCAGCTTAAACGGGAACACTGAAGCTTTCTTT. This codes for CASSLNGNTEAFF.

The chain carries TRBV19 and TRBJ1-1, with TRBD1 matching 8 bases. Trimming cost V 3 bases and J 6 bases; bases outside gene matches: 3. Per the germline V gene, CDR1 is LNHDA and CDR2 is SQIVND (reference sequence). The CDR3 is made up of 13 amino acids. The CDR3 DNA sequence: TGTGCCAGTAGTATCGACAGGGGTGCTGAAGCTTTCTTT. The encoded protein is CASSIDRGAEAFF.

The chain is built from TRBV5-4 and TRBJ2-1, with 7 bases aligning to TRBD2. The CDR3 length is 14 residues. V dropped 0 bases and J dropped 5; count of bases not matched to a gene: 2. The germline V gene encodes CDR1 SGHNT and CDR2 YYREEE (reference sequence). The DNA for the CDR3 is TGTGCCAGCAGCTTGGGTCTAGCGGACAATGAGCAGTTCTTC. Translating gives CASSLGLADNEQFF.

This chain joins TRBV7-3 and TRBJ2-7, with 10 bases that match TRBD1. The CDR3 sequence is 14 residues long. Germline CDR1 is SGHTA and CDR2 is FQGTGA. Trimming at V came to 5 bases and at J to 4 bases, leaving 5 bases not matched to a gene. The CDR3 region is CASSATGQGYEQYF. CDR3 coding DNA: TGTGCCAGCAGCGCCACGGGACAGGGGTACGAGCAGTACTTC.

V gene TRBV11-3 combines with J gene TRBJ2-2; D remains unclear. The CDR3 covers 12 residues. Germline CDR1 is SGHNT and CDR2 is YENEEA. Trimming removed 3 bases from V and 4 bases from J, with 3 bases in between. CDR3 nucleotide sequence: TGTGCCAGCAGCTTTAGCACCGGGGAGCTGTTTTTT. This sequence encodes CASSFSTGELFF.

The chain carries TRBV2 and TRBJ1-2; weak D call: TRBD1 (5 bases). The germline CDR1 and CDR2 sequences are SNHLY and FYNNEI. The length of the CDR3 is 13 residues. The germline V and J ends were trimmed by 1 base and 8 bases, with 11 bases remaining between them. The CDR3 is CASSEGGGYGYTF. For the CDR3, the DNA is TGTGCCAGCAGTGAAGGGGGGGGGTACGGCTACACCTTC.

V and J are TRBV7-8 and TRBJ2-7, with TRBD2 identical over 10 bases. V shed 8 bases, J shed 4 bases, and the junction held 5 bases outside the gene matches. The CDR3 loop spans 13 amino acids. The germline V gene has CDR1 SGHVS and CDR2 FQNEAQ. This CDR3 is CASALAGEYEQYF. The CDR3 region has the DNA TGTGCCAGCGCTCTAGCGGGAGAGTACGAGCAGTACTTC.